This T cell receptor (beta chain) originates from a study of graft-versus-host responses after intestinal transplantation. Study at large: Uniformly, recipients were administered anti-thymocyte globulin induction with subsequent tacrolimus and steroids for around 3 years. General observations from the study: Allograft graft-versus-host to host-versus-graft clonal ratios ran high in patients with graft-donor T cell macrochimerism. Early post-transplant declines in HvG were associated with peak levels of circulating GvH clones. Recipient marrow showed GvH clones, some seen first in ileum or blood.

Sequenced by immunoSEQ multiplex PCR; TCRdb stores in-frame clones only, minus some. The repertoire has some 140,000 clones, about 90% of them found once; the top ten carry about 0.2%. About this clone: Its matching antigen is unknown.

This clonotype was obtained from a human donor who received an intestinal transplant. Sequenced here: unstimulated CD4+ T cells sorted from spleen or lymph node cells, sampled before intestinal transplant.

CDR3 protein: CASSWAGTRPTDTQYF. The CDR3, as DNA: TGTGCCAGCAGCTGGGCCGGGACTAGACCCACAGATACGCAGTATTTT. The chain couples TRBV7-2 to TRBJ2-3, with 8 nucleotides matching TRBD2. Germline values: CDR1 SGHTA, CDR2 FQGNSA. The J segment lost 2 bases and the V segment lost 4 bases, leaving 8 bases of the junction unmatched. This CDR3 spans 16 amino acids. Combining the CDR3 with reference TRBV7-2 and TRBJ2-3 gives the whole variable domain GAGVSQSPSNKVTEKGKDVELRCDPISGHTALYWYRQSLGQGLEFLIYFQGNSAPDKSGLPSDRFSAERTGGSVSTLTIQRTQQEDSAVYLCASSWAGTRPTDTQYFGPGTRLTVL.